The 24 T cell receptor beta chains given below trace back to one sample, sequenced in a study of blood T cell repertoires in COVID-19. The table came from immunoSEQ multiplex PCR; TCRdb's copy has only in-frame clones and leaves some out. This table holds tens of thousands of clones, approximately 90% found once. The material sequenced was peripheral blood. The receptor set was obtained from a human donor in a cohort sampled during active COVID-19.

The gene calls are TRBV3-1 (or the pseudogene TRBV3-2) and TRBJ2-1; 15 bases match TRBD2. V lost 3 bases and J lost 5; bases outside the gene matches: 8. The CDR3 sequence is 18 residues long. CDR1 is LGHDT and CDR2 is YNNKEL in the germline V gene (reference sequence). The CDR3, as DNA: TGTGCCAGCAGCCATATCGGACTAGCGGGGGGGCCAAACAATGAGCAGTTCTTC. Amino acids: CASSHIGLAGGPNNEQFF.

V gene TRBV4-1 combines with J gene TRBJ2-7, with a weak D call TRBD2 (6 bases). CDR1 MGHRA and CDR2 YSYEKL come from the germline V gene. V was pared by 1 base and J by 0 bases, with 13 bases between. The length of the CDR3 is 16 residues. CDR3: CASSQVPGLSSYEQYF. As DNA, the CDR3 is TGCGCCAGCAGCCAAGTGCCGGGACTCAGCTCCTACGAGCAGTACTTC.

The chain recombines TRBV27 with TRBJ2-2; TRBD1 matches 8 bases. CDR3 length equals 15 residues. The J segment lost 6 bases and the V segment lost 10 bases, leaving 13 bases of the junction unmatched. Per the germline V gene, CDR1 is MNHEY and CDR2 is SMNVEV (reference sequence). CDR3 DNA sequence: TGTGCCACGAGAAGGACAGGGAAAATCCCCGGGGAGCTGTTTTTT. Protein: CATRRTGKIPGELFF.

The rearrangement uses TRBV12-5 and TRBJ2-1; tentatively, D is TRBD1 (5 bases). This CDR3 spans 14 amino acids. The V end was cut by 7 bases, the J end by 4 bases, with 14 bases between. Germline-derived CDR1 and CDR2 are LGHNT and FRNRAP. The CDR3 here is CASEQSRVYNEQFF. CDR3 DNA sequence: TGTGCTAGTGAGCAATCCAGGGTATACAATGAGCAGTTCTTC.

This clone has just one count. This chain joins TRBV9 and TRBJ1-4, with unresolved D. V was cut by 6 bases and J by 7 bases, with 13 bases left in between. Germline V gene lookup returns CDR1 SGDLS and CDR2 YYNGEE. The CDR3 spans 13 residues. Written as DNA, the CDR3 is TGTGCCAGCAACACGGGAGGAGGTGAAAAACTGTTTTTT. Protein sequence: CASNTGGGEKLFF.

The chain has TRBV9 and TRBJ1-3, with D unclear. This CDR3 is built from 13 residues. The ends were cut back, 4 bases at V and 2 bases at J, with 7 bases in the middle. In germline, CDR1 is SGDLS, CDR2 YYNGEE. CDR3 in DNA: TGTGCCAGCAGCCCAGATCCTGGAAACACCATATATTTT. The encoded protein is CASSPDPGNTIYF.

CDR3 bases: TGTGCCAGCAGCGCACCAACTAGCGGGATTCCCTACGAGCAGTACTTC. Residues: CASSAPTSGIPYEQYF. The J gene is TRBJ2-7, the V gene TRBV21-1; the table calls TRBD2, which could not be checked here. TRBV21-1 is a known pseudogene. The CDR3 covers 16 residues.

The chain employs TRBV7-4 and TRBJ2-7; 9 nucleotides agree with TRBD1. The CDR3 has 18 amino acids. Trimming took 3 bases from V and 4 from J; bases not matched to a gene: 16. The germline V gene encodes CDR1 SGHVT and CDR2 SQSDAQ. The CDR3 coding sequence is TGTGCCAGCAGCTTCGATATCTGTGCCGGGACAGGGACTTACGAGCAGTACTTC. Its protein product is CASSFDICAGTGTYEQYF.

The chain combines TRBV5-4 with TRBJ1-5, with D perhaps matching TRBD1 (6 bases). The germline V gene encodes CDR1 SGHNT and CDR2 YYREEE (reference sequence). The length of the CDR3 is 15 residues. The V end lost 0 bases, the J end lost 3 bases, and 10 bases lay between the germline ends. The CDR3 nucleotides read TGTGCCAGCAGCTTGGACAGGGAAGACAATCAGCCCCAGCATTTT. This translates into CASSLDREDNQPQHF.

Comments on this clone: One junction end does not reproduce the germline sequence, and a read error may be involved. This rearrangement joins TRBV27 to TRBJ1-5; 7 bases are a match to TRBD1. The CDR3 has 13 residues. Germline V gene lookup returns CDR1 MNHEY and CDR2 SMNVEV (reference sequence). In DNA form, the CDR3 reads TGCGCGACAGGGCCCACCTCCTTTAAGAAACAGCATTTT. Encoded protein: CATGPTSFKKQHF.

The chain employs TRBV5-1 and TRBJ2-3, with 12 bases lining up with TRBD2. This CDR3 contains 16 residues. After removal of 3 bases from V and 5 bases from J, the junction contained 7 bases not matched to a gene. The germline gives CDR1 SGHRS, CDR2 YFSETQ. DNA for the CDR3: TGCGCCAGCAGCTCTACTAGCGGGAGGTTGATAGATACGCAGTATTTT. Its protein is CASSSTSGRLIDTQYF.

The CDR3 sequence: CATSDTSPYNEQFF. The CDR3 nucleotides are TGTGCCACCAGTGATACTAGCCCCTACAATGAGCAGTTCTTC. The chain combines TRBV24-1 with TRBJ2-1, with a tentative D call TRBD2 (6 bases). The germline V gene encodes CDR1 KGHDR and CDR2 SFDVKD. The length of the CDR3 is 14 residues. The ends were cut back, 3 bases at V and 2 bases at J, with 7 bases in the middle.

The chain uses TRBV24-1 and TRBJ2-3, with D unresolved. CDR3 length: 13 residues. V was clipped by 4 bases and J by 6 bases, with 10 bases between them. The germline CDR1 and CDR2 sequences are KGHDR and SFDVKD. Here the CDR3 DNA reads TGTGCCACCAGTGACACTAACGCGGATACGCAGTATTTT. Protein: CATSDTNADTQYF.

This clone appeared once. V gene TRBV7-8 combines with J gene TRBJ1-2; 12 bases match TRBD1. CDR3 length: 15 amino acids. CDR1 is SGHVS and CDR2 is FQNEAQ in the germline V gene. V shed 4 bases and J 6 bases; nucleotides not matched to a gene: 6. CDR3: CASSSPGQGAHGYTF. CDR3 DNA: TGTGCCAGCAGCTCACCGGGACAGGGGGCCCATGGCTACACCTTC.

The chain couples TRBV19 to TRBJ1-2; TRBD1 aligns across 8 bases. Germline-derived CDR1 and CDR2 are LNHDA and SQIVND (reference sequence). The J segment lost 4 bases and the V segment lost 6 bases, leaving 7 bases of the junction unmatched. The CDR3 has 14 residues. The CDR3 nucleotides read TGTGCCAGTAGCTTCAGGGGGCAGATCTATGGCTACACCTTC. This gives the protein CASSFRGQIYGYTF.

The V and J genes are TRBV28 and TRBJ2-1; 8 bases fit TRBD1. CDR3 length: 14 residues. The trim removed 4 bases at V and 8 bases at J, leaving 7 bases unmatched. The V gene's germline CDR1 is MDHEN and CDR2 SYDVKM. For the CDR3, the DNA is TGTGCCAGCAGTTCTAGGACAGGGTGGGATGAGCAGTTCTTC. Its translation is CASSSRTGWDEQFF.

The chain recombines TRBV5-4 with TRBJ1-2; 8 bases fit TRBD1. Germline V gene sequence: CDR1 SGHNT, CDR2 YYREEE (reference sequence). There are 14 residues in the CDR3. The V gene end was trimmed by 3 bases and the J gene end by 4 bases; junction bases not matched to a gene: 5. The CDR3 spells CASSYPGGSYGYTF. In DNA, the CDR3 is TGTGCCAGCAGCTATCCAGGGGGCTCCTATGGCTACACCTTC. The full variable domain, its missing parts supplied by reference TRBV5-4 and TRBJ1-2, is ETGVTQSPTHLIKTRGQQVTLRCSSQSGHNTVSWYQQALGQGPQFIFQYYREEENGRGNFPPRFSGLQFPNYSSELNVNALELDDSALYLCASSYPGGSYGYTFGSGTRLTVV.

The chain is built from TRBV30 and TRBJ2-7, with D possibly TRBD2 on 5 matching bases. This CDR3 contains 15 residues. Germline CDR1 and CDR2: GTSNPN and SVGIG (reference sequence). Trimming pared 0 bases from V and 2 bases from J, leaving 14 bases between. The CDR3 protein is CAWSVFTRGAYEQYF. In DNA, the CDR3 is TGTGCCTGGAGTGTATTTACACGGGGAGCCTACGAGCAGTACTTC.

The rearrangement links TRBV5-5 to TRBJ2-7; 9 bases are a match to TRBD1. This CDR3 is built from 14 residues. The germline gives CDR1 SGHKS, CDR2 YYEKEE (reference sequence). Unmatched junction bases numbered 3, after V lost 2 bases and J lost 3 bases. In DNA, the CDR3 is TGTGCCAGCAGCTTCGACAGGGGGAACTACGAGCAGTACTTC. The encoded protein is CASSFDRGNYEQYF.

The chain carries TRBV3-1 (or the pseudogene TRBV3-2) and TRBJ1-6, with 7 bases lining up with TRBD1. The CDR3 runs to 16 residues. CDR1 is LGHDT, CDR2 YNNKEL, per germline (reference sequence). The V segment lost 6 bases and the J segment 3 bases; nucleotides outside the gene matches: 8. CDR3 sequence: CASRERHRGYNSPLHF. DNA of the CDR3: TGTGCCAGCAGGGAACGTCACAGGGGCTATAATTCACCCCTCCACTTT.

The chain joins TRBV11-3 to TRBJ2-6, with no clear D. This CDR3 is 15 amino acids long. The V end was cut by 5 bases, the J end by 1 base, with 9 bases between. Germline-derived CDR1 and CDR2 are SGHNT and YENEEA. CDR3 DNA sequence: TGTGCCAGCAGCCTCGGCAGGTCTGGGGCCAACGTCCTGACTTTC. The encoded protein is CASSLGRSGANVLTF.

The rearrangement uses TRBV7-8 and TRBJ2-7; the match to TRBD1 covers 9 bases. Germline V gene sequence: CDR1 SGHVS, CDR2 FQNEAQ. This CDR3 is built from 15 residues. Unmatched junction bases numbered 11, after V lost 4 bases and J lost 7 bases. The CDR3 sequence is CASSSPQGAIGEQYF. CDR3 nucleotides: TGTGCCAGCAGCTCCCCACAGGGGGCGATTGGGGAGCAGTACTTC.

This clone was found a few times. This rearrangement joins TRBV28 to TRBJ1-4, with 12 bases fitting TRBD1. Germline CDR1 is MDHEN and CDR2 is SYDVKM. V lost 3 bases to trimming and J lost 10 bases; unmatched junction nucleotides: 9. There are 16 residues in the CDR3. CDR3 nucleotides: TGTGCCAGCAGTTTCCCTGGGACAGGGGGCTCGGGAAAACTGTTTTTT. Its protein product is CASSFPGTGGSGKLFF.

In this sample, this clone turned up once. This rearrangement joins TRBV7-9 to TRBJ2-5; D ambiguous. The CDR3 spans 13 residues. Deletions cut 3 bases from V and 10 bases from J, with 15 bases between. Germline CDR1 and CDR2: SEHNR and FQNEAQ (reference sequence). The CDR3 DNA reads as TGTGCCAGCAGCTTTGGGTCTAGTTATAGCCAGTACTTC. Its translation is CASSFGSSYSQYF. Supplemented by reference TRBV7-9 and TRBJ2-5, the full variable domain reads DTGVSQNPRHKITKRGQNVTFRCDPISEHNRLYWYRQTLGQGPEFLTYFQNEAQLEKSRLLSDRFSAERPKGSFSTLEIQRTEQGDSAMYLCASSFGSSYSQYFGPGTRLLVL.